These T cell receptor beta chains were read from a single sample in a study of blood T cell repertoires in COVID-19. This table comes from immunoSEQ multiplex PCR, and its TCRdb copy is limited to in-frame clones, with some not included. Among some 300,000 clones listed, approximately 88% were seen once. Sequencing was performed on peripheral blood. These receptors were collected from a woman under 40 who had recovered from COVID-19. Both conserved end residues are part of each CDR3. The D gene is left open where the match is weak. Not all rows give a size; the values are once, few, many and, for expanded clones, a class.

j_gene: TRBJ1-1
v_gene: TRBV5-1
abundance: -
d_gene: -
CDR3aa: CASSVATGNTEAFF
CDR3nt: TGCGCCAGCAGCGTCGCGACAGGAAACACTGAAGCTTTCTTT

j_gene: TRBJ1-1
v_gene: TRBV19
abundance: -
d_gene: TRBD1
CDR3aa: CASSPNTGGVGEAFF
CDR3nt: TGTGCCAGTAGTCCAAACACAGGGGGCGTGGGTGAAGCTTTCTTT

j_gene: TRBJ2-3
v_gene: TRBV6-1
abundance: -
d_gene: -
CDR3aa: CASSDAAASSTDTQYF
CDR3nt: TGTGCCAGCAGTGACGCGGCAGCCTCTAGCACAGATACGCAGTATTTT

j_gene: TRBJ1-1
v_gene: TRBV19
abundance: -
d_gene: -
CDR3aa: CASSIGDRRAEAFF
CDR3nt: TGTGCCAGTAGTATAGGAGACAGGCGAGCTGAAGCTTTCTTT

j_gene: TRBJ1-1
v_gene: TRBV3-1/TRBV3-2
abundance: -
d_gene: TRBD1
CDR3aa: CASSYTGVASAFF
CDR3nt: TGTGCCAGCAGCTACACAGGGGTAGCGTCAGCTTTCTTT

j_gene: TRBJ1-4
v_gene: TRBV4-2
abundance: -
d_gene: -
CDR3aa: CASSLRVVNEKLFF
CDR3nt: TGTGCCAGCAGCCTCCGAGTGGTTAATGAAAAACTGTTTTTT

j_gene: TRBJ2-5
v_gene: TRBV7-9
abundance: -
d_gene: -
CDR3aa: CASSLSPLETQYF
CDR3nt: TGTGCCAGCAGCTTAAGCCCCCTGGAGACCCAGTACTTC

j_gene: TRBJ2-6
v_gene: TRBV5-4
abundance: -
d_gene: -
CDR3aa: CASRYSGANVLTF
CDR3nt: TGTGCCAGCCGTTACTCTGGGGCCAACGTCCTGACTTTC

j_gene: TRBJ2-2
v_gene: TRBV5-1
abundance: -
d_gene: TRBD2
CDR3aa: CASSLVPSGGSGELFF
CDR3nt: TGCGCCAGCAGCTTGGTTCCTAGCGGGGGTTCCGGGGAGCTGTTTTTT

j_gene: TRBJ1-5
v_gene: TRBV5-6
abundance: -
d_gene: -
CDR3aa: CASSLGQVNQPQHF
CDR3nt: TGTGCCAGCAGCTTGGGGCAGGTCAATCAGCCCCAGCATTTT

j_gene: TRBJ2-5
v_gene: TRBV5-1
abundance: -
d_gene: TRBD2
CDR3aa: CASSKIAGVETQYF
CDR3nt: TGCGCCAGCAGCAAGATAGCGGGGGTAGAGACCCAGTACTTC

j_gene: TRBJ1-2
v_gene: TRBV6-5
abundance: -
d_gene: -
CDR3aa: CASSSDYRGYTF
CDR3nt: TGTGCCAGCAGTTCGGACTATCGGGGCTACACCTTC

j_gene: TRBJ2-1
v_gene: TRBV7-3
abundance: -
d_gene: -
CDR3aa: CASSAGLLMYNEQFF
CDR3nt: TGTGCCAGCAGCGCGGGACTCTTAATGTACAATGAGCAGTTCTTC

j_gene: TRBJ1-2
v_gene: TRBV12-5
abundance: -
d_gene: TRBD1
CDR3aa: CASGFETVTGTGGGYTF
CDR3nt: TGTGCTAGTGGTTTCGAAACTGTAACCGGGACAGGGGGCGGCTACACCTTC

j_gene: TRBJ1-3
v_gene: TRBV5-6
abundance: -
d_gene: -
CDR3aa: CASSLVRGGNTIYF
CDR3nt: TGTGCCAGCAGCTTGGTCAGGGGTGGAAACACCATATATTTT

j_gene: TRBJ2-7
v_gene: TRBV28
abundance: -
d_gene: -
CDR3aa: CASSLSQGIHEQYF
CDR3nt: TGTGCCAGCAGTTTATCACAGGGAATCCACGAGCAGTACTTC

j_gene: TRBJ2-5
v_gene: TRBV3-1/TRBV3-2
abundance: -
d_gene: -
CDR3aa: CASSPGGPPETQYF
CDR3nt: TGTGCCAGCAGCCCAGGGGGGCCCCCAGAGACCCAGTACTTC

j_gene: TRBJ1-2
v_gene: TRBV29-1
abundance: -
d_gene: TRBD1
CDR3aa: CSVPDRVGYGYTF
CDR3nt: TGCAGCGTTCCCGACAGGGTGGGCTATGGCTACACCTTC

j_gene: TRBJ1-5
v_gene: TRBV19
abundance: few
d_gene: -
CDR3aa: CASSIDRGQPQHF
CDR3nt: TGTGCCAGTAGTATAGACAGGGGTCAGCCCCAGCATTTT

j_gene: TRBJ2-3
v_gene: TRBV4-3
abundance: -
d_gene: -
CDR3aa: CASSQQALTDTQYF
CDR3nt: TGCGCCAGCAGCCAACAGGCGCTCACAGATACGCAGTATTTT

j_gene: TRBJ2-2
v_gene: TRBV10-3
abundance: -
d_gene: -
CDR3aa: CAISLPNTGELFF
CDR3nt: TGTGCCATCAGCCTACCGAACACCGGGGAGCTGTTTTTT

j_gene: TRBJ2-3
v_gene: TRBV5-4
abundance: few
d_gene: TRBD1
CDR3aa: CAHGQGGGTDTQYF
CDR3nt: TGTGCCCATGGACAGGGGGGGGGCACAGATACGCAGTATTTT

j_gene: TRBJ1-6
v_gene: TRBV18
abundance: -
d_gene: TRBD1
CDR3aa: CASSPGGSHNSPLHF
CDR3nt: TGTGCCAGCTCCCCAGGGGGGTCTCATAATTCACCCCTCCACTTT